The 6 T cell receptor beta chains given below trace back to one sample, sequenced in a study of metastatic and nonmetastatic thyroid tumors. Before thyroid surgery, none of the patients had received any treatment. TCRdb re-called the PCR reads with MiXCR. The data contain around 23,000 clones, roughly 28% of them singletons. Sequencing input: tumor tissue. All receptors derive from a male donor with papillary thyroid cancer or a benign thyroid nodule (not recorded which). Some clones in this sample may be carry-over from other donors' samples.

This clone is labeled medium-sized. V usage is TRBV6-1 and J usage is TRBJ2-7; D unclear. The germline V and J ends were trimmed by 8 bases and 0 bases, with 14 bases remaining between them. The germline gives CDR1 MNHNS, CDR2 SASEGT. This CDR3 is built from 14 residues. CDR3 region: CASRLTLSSYEQYF. The CDR3 nucleotides read TGTGCCAGCCGCTTGACTCTTTCCTCCTACGAGCAGTACTTC.

The J gene is TRBJ1-5, the V gene TRBV20-1, with 7 bases that match TRBD1. J gave up 5 bases and V 6 bases, and 7 bases lay outside the gene matches. This CDR3 contains 13 residues. Germline-derived CDR1 and CDR2 are DFQATT and SNEGSKA (reference sequence). This chain's CDR3 is CSAPDRADQPQHF. The CDR3 nucleotides are TGCAGTGCCCCAGACAGGGCTGATCAGCCCCAGCATTTT.

This clone has a count of ten or more. Given a much more abundant clone one base away, this may be a read error. V is TRBV5-1 and J is TRBJ2-7; 7 bases map to TRBD1. The CDR3 sequence is 14 residues long. Germline CDR1 is SGHRS and CDR2 is YFSETQ. V shed 4 bases, J shed 2 bases, and the junction held 6 bases outside the gene matches. CDR3 residues: CASSRKGQTYEQYF. The CDR3 nucleotides are TGCGCCAGCAGCAGGAAGGGACAGACCTACGAGCAGTACTTC.

A remark on this clone: Given the absence of the conserved phenylalanine or tryptophan at the CDR3 end, a read error is likely. This chain uses TRBV7-3 with TRBJ2-3; the match to TRBD1 covers 8 bases. Looked up from germline, CDR1 is SGHTA and CDR2 is FQGTGA. The CDR3 totals 15 residues. V was pared by 2 bases and J by 0 bases, with 1 base of the junction left unmatched. Written as DNA, the CDR3 is TGTGCCAGCAGCTTAGGACAGGGTAGCACAGATACGCAGTATATT. It codes for CASSLGQGSTDTQYI.

On this clone: With a much larger clone just one base away, this may be a read error. Distinct nucleotide sequences in the sample also encode this CDR3. The chain recombines TRBV25-1 with TRBJ1-1, with TRBD1 as a possible D gene (6 bases). CDR3 length: 14 amino acids. Germline V gene data show CDR1 as MGHDK and CDR2 as SYGVNS. CDR3 loop: CASSEWGRGTEAFF. The CDR3 DNA reads TGTGCCAGCAGTGAATGGGGCAGGGGCACTGAGGCTTTCTTT. The full variable domain, its missing parts supplied by reference TRBV25-1 and TRBJ1-1, is EADIYQTPRYLVIGTGKKITLECSQTMGHDKMYWYQQDPGMELHLIHYSYGVNSTEKGDLSSESTVSRIRTEHFPLTLESARPSHTSQYLCASSEWGRGTEAFFGQGTRLTVV.

The genes are TRBV20-1 and TRBJ1-1; the D gene is possibly TRBD1 (5 bases). CDR3 length: 16 residues. CDR1 is DFQATT and CDR2 is SNEGSKA in the germline V gene (reference sequence). V dropped 1 base and J dropped 5 bases, with 20 bases sitting between them. In DNA, the CDR3 is TGCAGTGCTAGAGCCCCCCTGGGGGGATATAGGACTGAAGCTTTCTTT. Translation gives CSARAPLGGYRTEAFF.